This TCR beta chain came from a study of cytomegalovirus exposure and HLA in healthy donors. Study results and caveats: A prior analysis recorded that most TCR beta V segments were productive about 90% or about 30% of the time. TCR beta V- and J-gene trimming, according to a later analysis, was linked to a missense DCLRE1C variant. The study recorded about 150 TCR beta chains that were cytomegalovirus-associated.

The PCR used 60 Vbeta and 13 Jbeta primers. The table came from immunoSEQ multiplex PCR; TCRdb's copy has only in-frame clones and leaves some out. The table lists about 150,000 clones, about 70% of them singletons. Details on this clone: What it binds is unknown.

The length of the CDR3 is 16 residues. The germline V gene has CDR1 MNHEY and CDR2 SVGAGI. Trimming cost V 0 bases and J 3 bases; bases outside gene matches: 8. This chain joins TRBV6-5 and TRBJ2-7, with TRBD2 matching 7 bases. The clonotype comes from a woman aged 40 to 49 in good health and CMV-seronegative. The sample taken for sequencing was PBMCs. The CDR3 sequence is CASSYSLGGGVYEQYF. The CDR3 DNA reads as TGTGCCAGCAGTTACTCGTTGGGGGGGGGAGTCTACGAGCAGTACTTC.